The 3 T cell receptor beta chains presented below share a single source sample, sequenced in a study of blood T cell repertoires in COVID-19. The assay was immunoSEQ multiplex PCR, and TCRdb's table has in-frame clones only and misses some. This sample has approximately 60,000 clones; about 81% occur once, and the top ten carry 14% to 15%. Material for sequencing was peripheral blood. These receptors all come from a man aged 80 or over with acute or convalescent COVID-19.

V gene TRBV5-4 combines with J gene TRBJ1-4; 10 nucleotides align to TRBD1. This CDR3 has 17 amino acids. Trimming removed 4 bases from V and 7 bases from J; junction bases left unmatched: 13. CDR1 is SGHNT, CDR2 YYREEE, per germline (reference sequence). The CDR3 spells CASSLGLAGTGVEKLFF. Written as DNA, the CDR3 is TGTGCCAGCAGCCTAGGGTTGGCCGGGACAGGGGTTGAAAAACTGTTTTTT. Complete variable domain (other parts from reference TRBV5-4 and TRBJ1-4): ETGVTQSPTHLIKTRGQQVTLRCSSQSGHNTVSWYQQALGQGPQFIFQYYREEENGRGNFPPRFSGLQFPNYSSELNVNALELDDSALYLCASSLGLAGTGVEKLFFGSGTQLSVL.

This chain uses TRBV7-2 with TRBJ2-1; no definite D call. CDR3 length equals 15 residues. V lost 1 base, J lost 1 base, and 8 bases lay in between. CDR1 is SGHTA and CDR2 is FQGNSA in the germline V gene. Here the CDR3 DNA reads TGTGCCAGCAGCTTAGAGGCGGATTCCTACAATGAGCAGTTCTTC. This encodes CASSLEADSYNEQFF. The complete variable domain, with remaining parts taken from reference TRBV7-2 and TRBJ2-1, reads GAGVSQSPSNKVTEKGKDVELRCDPISGHTALYWYRQSLGQGLEFLIYFQGNSAPDKSGLPSDRFSAERTGGSVSTLTIQRTQQEDSAVYLCASSLEADSYNEQFFGPGTRLTVL.

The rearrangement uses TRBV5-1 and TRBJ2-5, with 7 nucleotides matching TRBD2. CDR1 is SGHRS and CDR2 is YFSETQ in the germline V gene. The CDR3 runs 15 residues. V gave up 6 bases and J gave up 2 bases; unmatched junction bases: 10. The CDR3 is CASTFGGGAQETQYF. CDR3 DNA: TGCGCCAGCACCTTCGGGGGAGGGGCGCAAGAGACCCAGTACTTC.